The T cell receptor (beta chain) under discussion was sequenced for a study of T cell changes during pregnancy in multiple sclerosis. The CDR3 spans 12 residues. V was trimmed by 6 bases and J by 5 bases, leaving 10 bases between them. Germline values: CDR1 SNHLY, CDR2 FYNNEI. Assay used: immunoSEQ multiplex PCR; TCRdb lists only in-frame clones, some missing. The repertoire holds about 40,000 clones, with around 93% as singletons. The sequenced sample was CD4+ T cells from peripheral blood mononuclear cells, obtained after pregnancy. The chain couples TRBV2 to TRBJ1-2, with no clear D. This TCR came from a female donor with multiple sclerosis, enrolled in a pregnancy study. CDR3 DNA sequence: TGTGCCAGCAGCCCTCCCGGGTATGGCTACACCTTC. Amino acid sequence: CASSPPGYGYTF. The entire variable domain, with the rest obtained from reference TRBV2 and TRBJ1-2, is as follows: EPEVTQTPSHQVTQMGQEVILRCVPISNHLYFYWYRQILGQKVEFLVSFYNNEISEKSEIFDDQFSVERPDGSNFTLKIRSTKLEDSAMYFCASSPPGYGYTFGSGTRLTVV.